This TCR beta chain was sequenced for a study of cytotoxic CD8 clonotypes in ibrutinib-treated CLL. Overall study: Samples averaged approximately 240,000 productive templates and tens of thousands of productive rearrangements.

Of note for this clone: Its target is not known.

TCRdb keeps only in-frame clones here, not all; method: immunoSEQ multiplex PCR. The sample shows 130,000 to 150,000 clones, around three quarters of them seen only once. Germline CDR1 SGHTA, CDR2 FQGNSA. V was pared by 3 bases and J by 8 bases, with 8 bases of the junction left unmatched. The CDR3 runs to 15 residues. Study observations and caveats: Baseline levels of clonality went above those of age-matched healthy donors and moved with circulating CD8+ T-cell counts. With treatment, public clonotypes, which were uncommon, either contracted or remained stable.

Sequences were derived from PBMCs, sampled after 12 months of ibrutinib treatment. This sequence joins TRBV7-2 and TRBJ1-1; 11 bases are shared with TRBD1. The clonotype comes from a human donor with chronic lymphocytic leukemia. CDR3 sequence: CASSFRTGGGAEAFF. CDR3 in DNA: TGTGCCAGCAGCTTTAGGACAGGGGGCGGAGCCGAAGCTTTCTTT.